This T cell receptor beta chain comes out of a study of cytomegalovirus exposure and HLA in healthy donors. Worth noting for this clone: The junction departs from the called germline gene at one end, perhaps through a read error. This specimen includes other DNA sequences encoding the same CDR3.

PCR was performed using 60 Vbeta and 13 Jbeta primers. Data came from immunoSEQ multiplex PCR; TCRdb stores just in-frame clones and leaves some out. Seen in this sample are 150,000 to 200,000 clones; the ten most common clones hold roughly 0.83%. CDR1 is SSHAT and CDR2 is FNYEAQ in the germline V gene (reference sequence). CDR3 length equals 16 residues. The chain links TRBV7-7 to TRBJ2-5; 14 bases line up with TRBD2. The receptor was derived from a woman aged 18 to 35 in good health and CMV-seropositive. The sequenced material came from PBMCs. In nucleotides, the CDR3 is TGCGCTAGCAGCTCATCGAGGACTAGCGGGGGGGAGACCCAGTACTTC. Encoded protein: CASSSSRTSGGETQYF.